A single sample is the source of the 32 T cell receptor beta chains below, sequenced in a study of blood T cell repertoires in COVID-19. Using immunoSEQ multiplex PCR, the repertoire was profiled, and TCRdb retains in-frame clones only, with some absent. In the table there are 200,000 to 300,000 clones, around 84% of which are singletons. Sequencing was performed on peripheral blood. The origin of the receptors is a woman in her sixties or seventies with active or convalescent COVID-19.

This sequence joins TRBV15 and TRBJ2-5; the D gene is possibly TRBD2 (5 bases). CDR3 length: 14 amino acids. The germline V and J ends were trimmed by 5 bases and 1 base, with 11 bases remaining between them. Per germline, CDR1 LNHNV and CDR2 YYDKDF (reference sequence). The CDR3 sequence: CATSGGPIQETQYF. DNA of the CDR3: TGTGCCACCAGCGGCGGGCCGATCCAAGAGACCCAGTACTTC.

The V call is TRBV15, the J call TRBJ2-1, with D possibly being TRBD2 (6 bases). The CDR3 has 13 amino acids. The germline CDR1 and CDR2 sequences are LNHNV and YYDKDF (reference sequence). Trimming pared 7 bases from V and 9 bases from J, leaving 16 bases between. CDR3 sequence reads: CATNVGQEGEQFF. In nucleotides, the CDR3 is TGTGCCACCAACGTCGGGCAGGAGGGTGAGCAGTTCTTC.

The V and J genes are TRBV7-2 and TRBJ2-2, with D hard to call. The CDR3 runs to 14 residues. Germline CDR1 is SGHTA and CDR2 is FQGNSA. V gave up 10 bases and J gave up 2 bases, with 14 bases separating them. CDR3 nucleotides: TGTGCCACCTCCCCCGTATATAACACCGGGGAGCTGTTTTTT. Translation gives CATSPVYNTGELFF.

This clone was seen a handful of times. The chain uses TRBV5-1 and TRBJ2-2; maybe TRBD2 (6 bases). The CDR3 is 14 amino acids. From germline, CDR1 is SGHRS and CDR2 YFSETQ. Trimming shortened V by 1 base and J by 5 bases, and 9 bases separated the two germline ends. In nucleotides, the CDR3 is TGCGCCAGCAGCTTGAACGGGGGAACCGGGGAGCTGTTTTTT. The encoded protein is CASSLNGGTGELFF.

In this sample, this clone turned up once. The chain combines TRBV12-5 with TRBJ2-5; no clear D. The germline V gene has CDR1 LGHNT and CDR2 FRNRAP. The ends were cut back, 5 bases at V and 5 bases at J, with 9 bases in the middle. This CDR3 has 12 residues. The CDR3 protein is CASGPNEETQYF. The CDR3 DNA reads as TGTGCTAGTGGTCCCAATGAGGAGACCCAGTACTTC.

This rearrangement joins TRBV4-1 to TRBJ1-2, with TRBD1 as a possible D gene (5 bases). Between the trimmed V and J ends, which lost 0 bases and 6 bases, there was a span of 14 bases. Germline V lookup: CDR1 MGHRA, CDR2 YSYEKL. This CDR3 has 15 residues. CDR3 protein: CASSQEKETVNGYTF. As DNA, the CDR3 is TGCGCCAGCAGCCAAGAAAAGGAGACAGTTAATGGCTACACCTTC.

The chain recombines TRBV15 with TRBJ2-2; 7 bases line up with TRBD1. Per the germline V gene, CDR1 is LNHNV and CDR2 is YYDKDF (reference sequence). The CDR3 runs 18 residues. Trimming at V came to 3 bases and at J to 7 bases, leaving 17 bases not matched to a gene. This chain's CDR3 is CATSRAFRGLAKGGELFF. The CDR3 DNA reads TGTGCCACCAGCAGGGCTTTTAGGGGGCTGGCGAAGGGCGGGGAGCTGTTTTTT.

The J gene is TRBJ1-2, the V gene TRBV27, with a possible D match to TRBD1 (5 bases). CDR1 and CDR2 (germline): MNHEY, SMNVEV (reference sequence). The V end was cut by 5 bases, the J end by 1 base, with 8 bases between. The CDR3 is made up of 13 amino acids. The CDR3 reads CASSKTVNYGYTF. The CDR3 bases are TGTGCCAGCAGTAAGACAGTTAACTATGGCTACACCTTC.

This chain links TRBV4-3 with TRBJ2-3; 11 bases are a match to TRBD1. Per germline, CDR1 LGHNA and CDR2 YSLEER. This CDR3 spans 12 amino acids. After removal of 3 bases from V and 14 bases from J, the junction contained 4 bases not matched to a gene. CDR3 nucleotide sequence: TGCGCCAGCAGCCAGGGGACAGGGGGGTTGTATTTT. It is translated as CASSQGTGGLYF.

The V call is TRBV24-1, the J call TRBJ1-4; 7 nucleotides line up with TRBD1. The junction had 7 bases not matched to a gene; V was cut back by 9 bases and J by 7 bases. The CDR3 runs to 13 residues. The germline V gene has CDR1 KGHDR and CDR2 SFDVKD. Written as DNA, the CDR3 is TGTGCCACCGGGACAGTACAGTCTGAAAAACTGTTTTTT. It encodes CATGTVQSEKLFF.

CDR3 coding DNA: TGTGCCAGCAGGTGGGACTTTCCCACAGATACGCAGTATTTT. This codes for CASRWDFPTDTQYF. This chain connects TRBV27 to TRBJ2-3; possible D gene TRBD2, 6 bases. Trimming stripped 6 bases from V and 2 bases from J, with 12 bases between. This CDR3 region has 14 residues. CDR1 is MNHEY and CDR2 is SMNVEV in the germline V gene (reference sequence).

The rearrangement links TRBV6-5 to TRBJ1-1, with no clear D. The CDR3 is made up of 13 amino acids. V gave up 2 bases and J gave up 5 bases, with 9 bases separating them. CDR1 is MNHEY, CDR2 SVGAGI, per germline. The CDR3 loop reads CASSYPPGTEAFF. CDR3 DNA sequence: TGTGCCAGCAGTTACCCGCCGGGAACTGAAGCTTTCTTT.

The chain employs TRBV4-3 and TRBJ2-1, with unresolved D. Germline loops: CDR1 LGHNA, CDR2 YSLEER. This CDR3 comprises 14 residues. The ends were cut back, 1 base at V and 10 bases at J, with 14 bases in the middle. The CDR3 is CASSQVLAFGEQFF. In DNA form, the CDR3 reads TGCGCCAGCAGCCAAGTCTTAGCTTTCGGGGAGCAGTTCTTC.

This clone was detected only once. This sequence joins TRBV9 and TRBJ2-2, with D unclear. Germline CDR1 and CDR2: SGDLS and YYNGEE. V lost 0 bases, J lost 6 bases, and 12 bases lay in between. This CDR3 is 15 amino acids long. Here the CDR3 DNA reads TGTGCCAGCAGCGTAGCCCCCAGGCCTTCCGGGGAGCTGTTTTTT. Its protein product is CASSVAPRPSGELFF.

This sequence joins TRBV7-9 and TRBJ1-1; D might be TRBD1 (6 bases). The germline V gene encodes CDR1 SEHNR and CDR2 FQNEAQ (reference sequence). This CDR3 is 14 amino acids long. Trimming pared 6 bases from V and 10 bases from J, leaving 21 bases between. The CDR3 here is CASSSSGGQNGAFF. The CDR3 DNA follows: TGTGCCAGCAGTTCCTCGGGGGGACAAAATGGAGCTTTCTTT.

The gene calls are TRBV24-1 and TRBJ2-2; D perhaps matches TRBD2 (6 bases). CDR3 length: 17 residues. Trimming took 6 bases from V and 4 from J, leaving 20 bases between them. In germline, CDR1 is KGHDR, CDR2 SFDVKD. CDR3 sequence: CATSTQTGTEGTGELFF. In DNA, the CDR3 is TGTGCCACCAGTACCCAAACCGGGACTGAGGGCACCGGGGAGCTGTTTTTT.

In its sample, this clone was seen once. The V gene is TRBV19, the J gene TRBJ2-7; 12 nucleotides match TRBD2. The CDR3 spans 17 residues. CDR1 is LNHDA, CDR2 SQIVND, per germline (reference sequence). The junction had 9 bases not matched to a gene; V was cut back by 5 bases and J by 1 base. The CDR3 region has the DNA TGTGCCAGTAGTGAACTAGCGGGGGGACCTCCTTCCTACGAGCAGTACTTC. Amino acid sequence: CASSELAGGPPSYEQYF.

The chain links TRBV27 to TRBJ2-4; TRBD2 matches at 11 bases. The J segment lost 8 bases and the V segment lost 4 bases, leaving 7 bases of the junction unmatched. Germline loops: CDR1 MNHEY, CDR2 SMNVEV (reference sequence). The CDR3 runs 15 residues. DNA for the CDR3: TGTGCCAGCAGTTCGCTAGCGGGGGGCCCGGACATTCAGTACTTC. This translates into CASSSLAGGPDIQYF.

This clone came up once. The genes are TRBV19 and TRBJ1-2, with D unclear. CDR1 LNHDA and CDR2 SQIVND come from the germline V gene (reference sequence). The CDR3 runs 13 residues. The V end was cut by 3 bases, the J end by 4 bases, with 9 bases between. CDR3 nucleotides: TGTGCCAGTAGTATTGAGGTTTTCTATGGCTACACCTTC. The encoded protein is CASSIEVFYGYTF.

This rearrangement joins TRBV19 to TRBJ2-2; no clear D. The CDR3 extends over 13 amino acids. Germline CDR1 is LNHDA and CDR2 is SQIVND (reference sequence). Trimming shortened V by 5 bases and J by 6 bases, and 10 bases separated the two germline ends. The CDR3 DNA reads as TGTGCCAGTAGTGATCTGGCGGCCGGGGAGCTGTTTTTT. Translation: CASSDLAAGELFF.

This clone was seen more than once but under ten times. This chain links TRBV10-3 with TRBJ2-5, with a tentative D call TRBD1 (6 bases). The ends were cut back, 2 bases at V and 5 bases at J, with 15 bases in the middle. The CDR3 has 15 residues. The germline CDR1 and CDR2 sequences are ENHRY and SYGVKD. The CDR3 is CAISETWTVTETQYF. CDR3 nucleotide sequence: TGTGCCATCAGTGAGACATGGACAGTCACGGAGACCCAGTACTTC.

The chain joins TRBV10-3 to TRBJ2-7; a weak D match, TRBD2 (6 bases). The CDR3 runs 14 residues. Germline-derived CDR1 and CDR2 are ENHRY and SYGVKD. The V gene lost 3 bases and the J gene lost 4 bases, with 13 bases spanning the gap. The CDR3 protein is CAISDGTRGYEQYF. Here the CDR3 DNA reads TGTGCCATCAGTGACGGGACTCGGGGGTACGAGCAGTACTTC.

CDR3 region: CASSPNRVPLYGYTF. The CDR3 nucleotides read TGTGCCAGCAGCCCCAACAGGGTCCCCCTCTATGGCTACACCTTC. The chain joins TRBV7-2 to TRBJ1-2; D is perhaps TRBD1 (6 bases). In germline, CDR1 is SGHTA, CDR2 FQGNSA. Trimming left V 5 bases short and J 4 bases short, with 17 bases between. The CDR3 runs to 15 residues.

This rearrangement joins TRBV7-7 to TRBJ2-2; 7 bases are a match to TRBD2. The J segment lost 6 bases and the V segment lost 3 bases, leaving 13 bases of the junction unmatched. Germline lookup yields CDR1 SSHAT and CDR2 FNYEAQ (reference sequence). The length of the CDR3 is 17 residues. The chain's CDR3 is CASSFALSGVTSGELFF. CDR3 nucleotide sequence: TGTGCCAGCAGCTTTGCCCTAAGCGGGGTAACGTCCGGGGAGCTGTTTTTT. Variable domain in full (rest from reference TRBV7-7 and TRBJ2-2): GAGVSQSPRYKVTKRGQDVTLRCDPISSHATLYWYQQALGQGPEFLTYFNYEAQPDKSGLPSDRFSAERPEGSISTLTIQRTEQRDSAMYRCASSFALSGVTSGELFFGEGSRLTVL.

CDR3 protein: CASSPLFRRDSGSPLHF. In DNA form, the CDR3 reads TGTGCCAGCAGTCCCCTATTCCGTCGGGACTCCGGTTCACCCCTCCACTTT. V is TRBV27 and J is TRBJ1-6; D possibly corresponds to TRBD1 (5 bases). Germline V gene lookup returns CDR1 MNHEY and CDR2 SMNVEV (reference sequence). Trimming took off 5 bases at V and 9 bases at J, with 23 bases between the two ends. CDR3 length equals 17 residues.

This chain links TRBV7-6 with TRBJ2-7, with D maybe TRBD1 (6 bases). Germline values: CDR1 SGHVS, CDR2 FNYEAQ. CDR3 length: 15 amino acids. V dropped 5 bases and J dropped 4 bases, with 18 bases sitting between them. CDR3 sequence: CASSPGQRIPYEQYF. CDR3 in DNA: TGTGCCAGCAGCCCAGGACAGAGAATCCCTTACGAGCAGTACTTC. The variable domain in full, completed from reference TRBV7-6 and TRBJ2-7, reads GAGVSQSPRYKVTKRGQDVALRCDPISGHVSLYWYRQALGQGPEFLTYFNYEAQQDKSGLPNDRFSAERPEGSISTLTIQRTEQRDSAMYRCASSPGQRIPYEQYFGPGTRLTVT.

The J gene is TRBJ2-7, the V gene TRBV6-6; 7 bases are shared with TRBD1. CDR3 length equals 14 residues. Unmatched junction bases numbered 7, after V lost 6 bases and J lost 2 bases. The germline V gene has CDR1 MNHNY and CDR2 SVGAGI (reference sequence). The CDR3 nucleotides read TGTGCCAGCAGGGAACCGGGACAGACCTACGAGCAGTACTTC. Translation: CASREPGQTYEQYF.

The V and J genes are TRBV7-2 and TRBJ2-3; 7 nucleotides match TRBD2. Germline trimming cut 3 bases from V and 1 base from J; bases unmatched to any gene: 7. Germline V gene data show CDR1 as SGHTA and CDR2 as FQGNSA. The CDR3 sequence is 16 residues long. The CDR3: CASSFARRGGTDTQYF. CDR3 DNA: TGTGCCAGCAGCTTTGCGAGACGGGGGGGCACAGATACGCAGTATTTT.

The V and J genes are TRBV7-9 and TRBJ1-1; D perhaps matches TRBD1 (5 bases). The CDR3 sequence is 14 residues long. The germline V and J ends were trimmed by 7 bases and 3 bases, with 15 bases remaining between them. Germline assignment: CDR1 SEHNR and CDR2 FQNEAQ (reference sequence). The CDR3 nucleotides read TGTGCCAGCACCCCGAATGGGGGGGACACTGAAGCTTTCTTT. Its translation: CASTPNGGDTEAFF.

This clone was observed a few times. V usage is TRBV6-2 or TRBV6-3 and J usage is TRBJ1-2, with a possible D match to TRBD1 (6 bases). Germline CDR1 and CDR2: MNHEY and SVGEGT. The CDR3 extends over 13 amino acids. V was shortened by 4 bases and J by 5 bases, with 11 bases between the two germline ends. For the CDR3, the DNA is TGTGCCAGCAGTTTCGGAAGGGGGTATGGCTACACCTTC. Protein sequence: CASSFGRGYGYTF.

The V gene is TRBV5-1, the J gene TRBJ2-7; 10 bases map to TRBD1. This CDR3 is 14 amino acids long. J lost 7 bases, V lost 4 bases, and 8 bases had no gene match. Germline V CDR1 and CDR2: SGHRS, YFSETQ. The CDR3 here is CASSLDRGNSEQYF. The CDR3 region has the DNA TGCGCCAGCAGCCTGGACAGGGGGAATTCAGAGCAGTACTTC.

The chain links TRBV7-2 to TRBJ2-5, with a possible D match to TRBD1 (6 bases). This CDR3 contains 15 residues. Germline V lookup: CDR1 SGHTA, CDR2 FQGNSA. Trimming stripped 4 bases from V and 4 bases from J, with 16 bases between. The CDR3 protein is CASSSTGTWGETQYF. The CDR3 nucleotides are TGTGCCAGCAGCTCGACAGGCACCTGGGGAGAGACCCAGTACTTC.